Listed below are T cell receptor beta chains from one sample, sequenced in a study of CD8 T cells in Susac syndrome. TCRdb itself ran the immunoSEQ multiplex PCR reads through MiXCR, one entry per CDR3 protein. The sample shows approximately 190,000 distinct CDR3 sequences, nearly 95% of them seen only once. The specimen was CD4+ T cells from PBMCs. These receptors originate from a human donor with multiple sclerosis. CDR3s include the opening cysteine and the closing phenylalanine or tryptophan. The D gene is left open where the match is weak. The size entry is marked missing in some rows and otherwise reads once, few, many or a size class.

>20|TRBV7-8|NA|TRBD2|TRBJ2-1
TGTGCCAGCAGTCCCATGCCCCTAGCGGGGGGGTCCTTTCGTCCCAATGAGCAGTTCTTC
CASSPMPLAGGSFRPNEQFF
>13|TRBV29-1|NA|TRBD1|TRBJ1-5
TGCAGCGTCACAGGGGGAGGAGGTCAGCCCCAGCATTTT
CSVTGGGGQPQHF
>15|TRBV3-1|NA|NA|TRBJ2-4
TGTGCCAGCAGCCCCGAGGTGCCGGCCAAAAACATTCAGTACTTC
CASSPEVPAKNIQYF
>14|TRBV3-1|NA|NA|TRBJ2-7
TGTGCCAGCAGCCTCGCGACAGGAATCTACGAGCAGTACTTC
CASSLATGIYEQYF
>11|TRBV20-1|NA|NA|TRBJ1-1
TGCAGCAAACAGGGGAACACTGAAGCTTTCTTT
CSKQGNTEAFF
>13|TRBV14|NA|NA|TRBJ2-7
TGTGCCAGCAGCCAAGAGGTAACGCACGAGCAGTACTTC
CASSQEVTHEQYF
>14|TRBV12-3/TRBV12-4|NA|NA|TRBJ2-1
TGTGCCAGCAGGGATTCGCGGGGAGCATATGAGCAGTTCTTC
CASRDSRGAYEQFF
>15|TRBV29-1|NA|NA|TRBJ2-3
TGCAGCGTTGAAAACGACTTTACGAGCACAGATACGCAGTATTTT
CSVENDFTSTDTQYF
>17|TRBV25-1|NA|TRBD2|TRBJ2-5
TGTGCCAGCAGACCACGGACAGTAGCGGGAGTGCAAGAGACCCAGTACTTC
CASRPRTVAGVQETQYF
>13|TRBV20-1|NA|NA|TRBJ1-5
TGCAGTGCTAGAGAGGGGAATAATCAGCCCCAGCATTTT
CSAREGNNQPQHF
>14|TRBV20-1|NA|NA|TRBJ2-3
TGCAGTGCCCATCGGGCGGCTAGCACAGATACGCAGTATTTT
CSAHRAASTDTQYF
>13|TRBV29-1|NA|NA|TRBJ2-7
TGCAGCGCCCGGTGGGGCGGTAAGTACGAGCAGTACTTC
CSARWGGKYEQYF
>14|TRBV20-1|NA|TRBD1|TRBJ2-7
TGCAGTGCTTATCCCGGGACAGGGTCCTACGAGCAGTACTTC
CSAYPGTGSYEQYF
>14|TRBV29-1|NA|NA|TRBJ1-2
TGCAGCGTTGAAGATCTTGGGGTTGTGAGCGGCTACACCTTC
CSVEDLGVVSGYTF
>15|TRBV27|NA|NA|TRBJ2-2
TGTGCCAGCAGTTGGAGGGGTGCTGACACCGGGGAGCTGTTTTTT
CASSWRGADTGELFF
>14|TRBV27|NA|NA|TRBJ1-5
TGTGCCAGCAATCCTACAGGGAATAATCAGCCCCAGCATTTT
CASNPTGNNQPQHF
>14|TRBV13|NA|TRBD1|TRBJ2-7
TGTGCCAGCAGCTTCGCGATCGGGACAGATAAGCAGTACTTC
CASSFAIGTDKQYF
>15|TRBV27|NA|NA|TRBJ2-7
TGTGCCAGCAGTTTATTTTTGGCCAAAACCTACGAGCAGTACTTC
CASSLFLAKTYEQYF
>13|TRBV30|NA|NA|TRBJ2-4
TGTGCCTCCAGACAGGTAGCCAAAAACATTCAGTACTTC
CASRQVAKNIQYF
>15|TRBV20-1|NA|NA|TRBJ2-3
TGCAGTGCTAGAGGAAGCTGGACCAACACAGATACGCAGTATTTT
CSARGSWTNTDTQYF
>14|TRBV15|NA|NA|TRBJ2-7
TGTGCCACCAGCAGTGGTTTTAGGGGTCTCGAGCAGTACTTC
CATSSGFRGLEQYF
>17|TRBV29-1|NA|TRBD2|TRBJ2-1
TGCAGCGTTGAAGAGGTAGCGGGAGGGCGCGTTTACAATGAGCAGTTCTTC
CSVEEVAGGRVYNEQFF
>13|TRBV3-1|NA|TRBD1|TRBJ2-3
TGTGCCAGCGGCGACAGGGGCACAGATACGCAGTATTTT
CASGDRGTDTQYF
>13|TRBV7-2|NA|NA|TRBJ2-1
TGTGCCAGCAGCTTGGCCACAGGGAATGAGCAGTTCTTC
CASSLATGNEQFF
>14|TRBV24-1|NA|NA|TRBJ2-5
TGTGCCACCAGTGATTCAATAGAGGTGGCGACCCAGTACTTC
CATSDSIEVATQYF
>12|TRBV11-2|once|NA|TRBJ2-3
TGTGCCAGCAGCGGCGCCTCCGATACGCAGTATTTT
CASSGASDTQYF
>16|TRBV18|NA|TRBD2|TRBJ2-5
TGTGCCAGCTCACCCCCGGGACTAGCCGGCTTTGAGACCCAGTACTTC
CASSPPGLAGFETQYF
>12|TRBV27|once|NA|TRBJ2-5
TGTGCCAGCATAGAAGAGCAGGAGACCCAGTACTTC
CASIEEQETQYF
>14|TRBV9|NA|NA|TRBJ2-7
TGTGCCAGCAGCCCTACGGATAGCGCCTACGAGCAGTACTTC
CASSPTDSAYEQYF
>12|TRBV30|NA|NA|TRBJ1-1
TGTGCCTGGACCCCCCAGGGAGGGAGAGCTTTCTTT
CAWTPQGGRAFF
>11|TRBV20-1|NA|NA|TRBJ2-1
TGCAGTGCTAGATCAGACAACGAGCAGTTCTTC
CSARSDNEQFF
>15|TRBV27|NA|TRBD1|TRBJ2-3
TGTGCCAGCAGTGGAAACAGGGGGCGTACAGATACGCAGTATTTT
CASSGNRGRTDTQYF